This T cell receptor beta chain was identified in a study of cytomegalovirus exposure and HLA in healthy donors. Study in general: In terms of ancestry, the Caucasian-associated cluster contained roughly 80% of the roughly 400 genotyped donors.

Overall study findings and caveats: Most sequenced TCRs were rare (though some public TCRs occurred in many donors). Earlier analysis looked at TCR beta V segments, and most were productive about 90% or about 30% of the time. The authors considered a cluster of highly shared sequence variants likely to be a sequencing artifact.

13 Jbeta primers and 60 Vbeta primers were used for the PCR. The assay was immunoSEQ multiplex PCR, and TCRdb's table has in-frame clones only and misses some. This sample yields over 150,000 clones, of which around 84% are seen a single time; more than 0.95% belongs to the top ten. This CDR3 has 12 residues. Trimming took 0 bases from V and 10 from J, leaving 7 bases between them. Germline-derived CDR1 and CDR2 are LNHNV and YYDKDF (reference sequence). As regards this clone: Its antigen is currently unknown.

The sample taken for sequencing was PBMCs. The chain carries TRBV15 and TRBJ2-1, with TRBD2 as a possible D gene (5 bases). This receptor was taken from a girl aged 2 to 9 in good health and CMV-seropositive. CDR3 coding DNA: TGTGCCACCAGCAGAGATCAGCGGGAGCAGTTCTTC. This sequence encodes CATSRDQREQFF.